A single sample is the source of the 11 T cell receptor beta chains below, sequenced in a study of shared clonotypes between healthy human individuals. Using immunoSEQ multiplex PCR, the repertoire was profiled, and TCRdb retains in-frame clones only, with some absent. The sample lists 2 million to 2.5 million clones; 92% were seen once. Sequencing was performed on naive CD4+ T cells from PBMCs. Subset defined: CD45RA+ positively selected. Receptors were obtained from a man between 18 and 29 years old in good health. Some clones in this sample may be carry-over from other donors' samples.

This clone was seen a handful of times. The rearrangement uses TRBV30 and TRBJ1-1; D gene unclear. The CDR3 sequence is 11 residues long. V was trimmed by 1 base and J by 11 bases, leaving 11 bases between them. Germline values: CDR1 GTSNPN, CDR2 SVGIG (reference sequence). CDR3 amino acids: CAWSGGFLAFF. The DNA of the CDR3 is TGTGCCTGGAGTGGGGGTTTTCTCGCTTTCTTT.

The gene calls are TRBV19 and TRBJ2-5; a possible D gene is TRBD2 (6 bases). V shed 4 bases and J shed 2 bases, with 17 bases lying between them. Germline V gene lookup returns CDR1 LNHDA and CDR2 SQIVND (reference sequence). CDR3 length: 16 amino acids. The CDR3 DNA reads as TGTGCCAGTAGTAGGGCCCGTGTCGGGAGACAAGAGACCCAGTACTTC. Protein sequence: CASSRARVGRQETQYF.

The rearrangement uses TRBV18 and TRBJ2-7; the D call may be TRBD1 or TRBD2 (5 bases each). V was trimmed by 6 bases and J by 0 bases, leaving 12 bases between them. CDR3 length: 14 residues. Germline CDR1 reads KGHSH; CDR2 reads LQKENI. The CDR3 here is CASSSTDYSYEQYF. In DNA form, the CDR3 reads TGTGCCAGCTCGTCGACAGACTACTCCTACGAGCAGTACTTC.

J is TRBJ2-5 and V is TRBV15; a weak D match, TRBD2 (6 bases). CDR1 is LNHNV, CDR2 YYDKDF, per germline (reference sequence). V was clipped by 1 base and J by 3 bases, with 9 bases between them. The CDR3 covers 14 residues. CDR3 sequence (DNA): TGTGCCACCAGCAGAGCGGAGGGTAAAGAGACCCAGTACTTC. It codes for CATSRAEGKETQYF. The full variable domain, completed using reference TRBV15 and TRBJ2-5, is DAMVIQNPRYQVTQFGKPVTLSCSQTLNHNVMYWYQQKSSQAPKLLFHYYDKDFNNEADTPDNFQSRRPNTSFCFLDIRSPGLGDTAMYLCATSRAEGKETQYFGPGTRLLVL.

This clone was recorded once. This chain uses TRBV28 with TRBJ2-1; TRBD2 aligns across 8 bases. Germline CDR1 MDHEN, CDR2 SYDVKM. CDR3 length: 16 amino acids. The J segment lost 5 bases and the V segment lost 3 bases, leaving 9 bases of the junction unmatched. The CDR3 loop is CASSFSSGGPHNEQFF. DNA of the CDR3: TGTGCCAGCAGTTTTTCCTCGGGAGGGCCCCACAATGAGCAGTTCTTC.

The table lists this clone with a few counts. The CDR3 here is CSVEVFRAGQFF. The CDR3 DNA is TGCAGCGTTGAAGTTTTCAGGGCGGGACAGTTCTTC. The V and J genes are TRBV29-1 and TRBJ2-1, with a tentative D call TRBD2 (6 bases). V was pared by 1 base and J by 13 bases, with 14 bases between. CDR3 length: 12 residues. Germline CDR1 reads SQVTM; CDR2 reads ANQGSEA.

Here the CDR3 reads CASSSTPGQYYEQYF. CDR3 DNA: TGTGCCAGCAGCTCTACCCCGGGACAGTACTACGAGCAGTACTTC. The J gene is TRBJ2-7, the V gene TRBV28; TRBD1 aligns across 7 bases. The CDR3 consists of 15 residues. From germline, CDR1 is MDHEN and CDR2 SYDVKM. V gave up 6 bases and J gave up 3 bases; unmatched junction bases: 11.

The rearrangement uses TRBV5-4 and TRBJ2-1; D gene ambiguous. CDR1 is SGHNT, CDR2 YYREEE, per germline (reference sequence). This CDR3 has 15 residues. V lost 0 bases, J lost 4 bases, and 11 bases lay in between. CDR3 sequence: CASSLDPADYNEQFF. The CDR3 coding sequence is TGTGCCAGCAGCTTGGACCCAGCAGATTACAATGAGCAGTTCTTC.

V and J are TRBV28 and TRBJ2-3, with TRBD2 matching over 7 bases. The CDR3 covers 17 residues. Germline V lookup: CDR1 MDHEN, CDR2 SYDVKM. V shed 5 bases, J shed 1 base, and the junction held 12 bases outside the gene matches. CDR3 residues: CASSGSGARPGTDTQYF. The DNA for the CDR3 is TGTGCCAGCAGTGGGAGCGGGGCGAGGCCCGGCACAGATACGCAGTATTTT.

The rearrangement uses TRBV29-1 and TRBJ1-5; D remains ambiguous. V shed 4 bases and J shed 1 base, with 11 bases lying between them. Germline V lookup: CDR1 SQVTM, CDR2 ANQGSEA. The CDR3 extends over 14 amino acids. The CDR3 nucleotides are TGCAGCGTTGTCGGAGTGGGCAGCAATCAGCCCCAGCATTTT. This codes for CSVVGVGSNQPQHF.

V gene TRBV6-5 combines with J gene TRBJ2-7, with 7 bases matching TRBD2. This CDR3 spans 12 amino acids. V was pared by 2 bases and J by 11 bases, with 6 bases of the junction left unmatched. Germline V gives CDR1 MNHEY, CDR2 SVGAGI. CDR3 nucleotide sequence: TGTGCCAGCAGTTACGTTCCAGGGAGGGAGTACTTC. The encoded protein is CASSYVPGREYF.